The clone carrying this T cell receptor (beta chain) appeared a few times. This entry comes from a study of beta chain features in type 1 diabetes. For the study at large: Examination of sorted cells across all samples involved about 99 million cells.

Every isolated RNA sample was fully reverse transcribed, so sequencing captured expressed TCRB transcripts. Assay used: immunoSEQ multiplex PCR; TCRdb lists only in-frame clones, some missing. Altogether around 430,000 clones are present, approximately 28% being singletons, with the ten largest covering 0.06% to 0.07%. Per the germline V gene, CDR1 is SGHRS and CDR2 is YFSETQ. Trimming cost V 4 bases and J 2 bases, with 13 bases left between them. This CDR3 contains 14 residues. This chain joins TRBV5-1 and TRBJ2-7; the D gene could be TRBD1 or TRBD2 (5 bases each). The receptor's source is a man in his late teens or twenties in good health. The specimen was naive CD4+ T cells from blood. The CDR3 protein is CASSNQGPTYEQYF. The DNA for the CDR3 is TGCGCCAGCAGCAATCAGGGACCGACCTACGAGCAGTACTTC.